This TCR beta chain stems from a study of blood T cell repertoires in COVID-19. Study context: Acute-phase and convalescent COVID-19 samples originated in the United States, Italy and Spain. T cells, B-cell-depleted T cells, or PBMCs supplied cDNA or gDNA.

This CDR3 contains 15 residues. V gave up 0 bases and J gave up 1 base, with 10 bases separating them. Germline lookup yields CDR1 SGHTA and CDR2 FQGNSA. Study processing details: Amplification from reference gene primers served as the basis for estimated nucleated cell counts. The data were produced by immunoSEQ multiplex PCR, yet TCRdb's version contains in-frame clones alone and is incomplete. For V, J and clone size, that table is used; D and trimming come from the DNA. This repertoire shows about 76,000 clones, around 83% found once; its top ten account for approximately 40%. This TCR was sampled from a man older than 75 with acute or convalescent COVID-19. The rearrangement uses TRBV7-2 and TRBJ2-7; D might be TRBD1 (5 bases). The sample comprised peripheral blood. In DNA, the CDR3 is TGTGCCAGCAGCTTAGCGCCAGACAGATCCTACGAGCAGTACTTC. Translated, it gives CASSLAPDRSYEQYF.